Listed below are T cell receptor beta chains from one sample, sequenced in a study of Ad26.COV2.S vaccination and SARS-CoV-2 variants. TCRdb's copy holds only in-frame clones and misses some; the assay was immunoSEQ multiplex PCR. The sample consists of roughly 350,000 clones, roughly 89% of them appearing once. This material consisted of peripheral blood, taken in a trial of Ad26.COV2.S vaccine versus placebo. The receptors shown here come from a person between 18 and 59 years old who received the Ad26.COV2.S COVID-19 vaccine or a placebo. Each CDR3 is given without its conserved first and last residue. Each record gives: V gene, CDR3 protein.

TRBV28	ASCLAGVEETQY
TRBV5-4	ASSLSYGNTIY
TRBV27	ASSSLLGTGPYEQY
TRBV2	ASSEGYGGVYNEQF
TRBV20-1	SARGAETQY
TRBV6-2/TRBV6-3	ASSHDPGQGSYQPQH
TRBV9	ASRVVLFRETQY
TRBV4-1	ASSQEGTGGSDEQY
TRBV25-1	ASSPSGISGNTIY
TRBV7-9	ASSLGPPGPNTEAF
TRBV6-5	ASSLDLGSGNTIY
TRBV19	ASALTSTDTQY
TRBV5-1	ASSLNWDRVNEQF
TRBV28	ASSSGGDRGYGYT
TRBV4-2	ASSQGAGFTYEQY
TRBV19	ASSNPRWGGNQPQH
TRBV3-1/TRBV3-2	ASSQVLGSSYNEQF
TRBV3-1/TRBV3-2	ASSPGEGYEQY
TRBV7-9	ASSLSTGMGAKNIQY
TRBV9	ASSVEGEGTQY
TRBV15	ATSGTTAVGLANYGYT
TRBV5-1	ASSLLPDLPIIAKNIQY
TRBV7-9	ASRRNRGLKNTEAF
TRBV3-1/TRBV3-2	ASSQEVGTETNYGYT
TRBV4-2	ASSPHQGNEQF
TRBV11-2	ASSGGVAGGSYEQY
TRBV5-1	ASSLGLVSGMDEQY
TRBV7-9	ASSFLFHTQY
TRBV9	ASSVGGGIDGYT
TRBV6-1	ASSEGAWAATEAF
TRBV4-2	ASSPETSGSTDTQY
TRBV6-5	ASSYTHTSGSLF
TRBV28	VSSSSYNEQF